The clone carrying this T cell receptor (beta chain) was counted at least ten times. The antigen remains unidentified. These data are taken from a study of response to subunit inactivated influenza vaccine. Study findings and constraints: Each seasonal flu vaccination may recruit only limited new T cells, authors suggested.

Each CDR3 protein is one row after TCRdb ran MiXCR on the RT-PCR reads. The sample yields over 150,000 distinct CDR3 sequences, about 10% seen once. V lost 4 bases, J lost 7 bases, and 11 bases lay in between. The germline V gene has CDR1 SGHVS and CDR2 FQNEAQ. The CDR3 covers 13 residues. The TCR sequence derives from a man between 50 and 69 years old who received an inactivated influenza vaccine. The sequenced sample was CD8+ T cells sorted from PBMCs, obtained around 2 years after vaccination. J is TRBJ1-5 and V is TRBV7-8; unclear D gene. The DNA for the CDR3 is TGTGCCAGCAGCTCTGGGTTTGTGCAGCCCCAGCATTTT. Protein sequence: CASSSGFVQPQHF.